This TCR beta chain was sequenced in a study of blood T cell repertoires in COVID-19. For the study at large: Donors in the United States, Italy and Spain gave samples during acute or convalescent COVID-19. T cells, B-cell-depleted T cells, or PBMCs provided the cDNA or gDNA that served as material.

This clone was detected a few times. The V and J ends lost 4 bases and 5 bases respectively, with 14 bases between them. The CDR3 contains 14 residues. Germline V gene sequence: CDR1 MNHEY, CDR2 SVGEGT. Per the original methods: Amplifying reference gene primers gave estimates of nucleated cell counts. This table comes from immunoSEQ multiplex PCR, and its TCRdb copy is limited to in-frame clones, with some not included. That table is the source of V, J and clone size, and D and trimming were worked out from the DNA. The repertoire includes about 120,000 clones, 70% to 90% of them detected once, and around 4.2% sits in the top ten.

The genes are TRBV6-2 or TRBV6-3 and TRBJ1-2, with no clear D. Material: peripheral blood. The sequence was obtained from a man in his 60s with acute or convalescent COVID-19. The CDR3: CASSSEPTRYGYTF. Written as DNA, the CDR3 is TGTGCCAGCAGTTCCGAGCCAACCCGATATGGCTACACCTTC.